A single sample gave rise to the 3 T cell receptor beta chains below, sequenced in a study of blood T cell repertoires in COVID-19. TCRdb's table, derived via immunoSEQ multiplex PCR, lists solely in-frame clones and lacks some. The sample holds roughly 200,000 clones; about 85% are singletons and the top ten take about 8%. Sequencing was performed on peripheral blood. These receptors all stem from a woman of 80 years or more with acute or convalescent COVID-19.

The gene calls are TRBV2 and TRBJ1-2; D perhaps matches TRBD1 (6 bases). There are 14 residues in the CDR3. CDR1 SNHLY and CDR2 FYNNEI come from the germline V gene. V was clipped by 3 bases and J by 1 base, with 9 bases between them. This CDR3 reads CASSDRTVNYGYTF. DNA of the CDR3: TGTGCCAGCAGTGATCGGACAGTTAACTATGGCTACACCTTC.

The chain combines TRBV27 with TRBJ1-5; D not resolved. Germline-derived CDR1 and CDR2 are MNHEY and SMNVEV (reference sequence). Trimming removed 0 bases from V and 7 bases from J, with 19 bases in between. The CDR3 covers 17 residues. The DNA for the CDR3 is TGTGCCAGCAGTTTATCGCAGCCAGGCCTTTTATGGCAGCCCCAGCATTTT. It specifies CASSLSQPGLLWQPQHF.

The rearrangement links TRBV29-1 to TRBJ1-1, with no clear D. V was clipped by 4 bases and J by 2 bases, with 8 bases between them. From germline, CDR1 is SQVTM and CDR2 ANQGSEA. This CDR3 is 12 amino acids long. The CDR3 DNA sequence: TGCAGCGTTGCCCTTTTAAACACTGAAGCTTTCTTT. This sequence encodes CSVALLNTEAFF.